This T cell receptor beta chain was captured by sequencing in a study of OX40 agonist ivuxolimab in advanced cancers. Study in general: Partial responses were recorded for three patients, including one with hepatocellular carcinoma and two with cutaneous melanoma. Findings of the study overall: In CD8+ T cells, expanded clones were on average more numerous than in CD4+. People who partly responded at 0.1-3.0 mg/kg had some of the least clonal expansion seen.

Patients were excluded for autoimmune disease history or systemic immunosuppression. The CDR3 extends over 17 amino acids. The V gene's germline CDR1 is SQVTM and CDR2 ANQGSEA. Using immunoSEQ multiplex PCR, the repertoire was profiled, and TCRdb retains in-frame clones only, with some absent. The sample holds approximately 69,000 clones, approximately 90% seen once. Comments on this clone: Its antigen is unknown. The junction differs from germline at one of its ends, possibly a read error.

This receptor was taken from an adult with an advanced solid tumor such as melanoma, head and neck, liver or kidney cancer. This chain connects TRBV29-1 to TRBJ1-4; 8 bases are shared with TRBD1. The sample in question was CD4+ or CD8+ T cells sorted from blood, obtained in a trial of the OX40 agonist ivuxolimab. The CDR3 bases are TGCAGCGTTGAGGGACAGGCAGGTTTTGGAACTAATGAAAAACTGCTTTTT. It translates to CSVEGQAGFGTNEKLLF.